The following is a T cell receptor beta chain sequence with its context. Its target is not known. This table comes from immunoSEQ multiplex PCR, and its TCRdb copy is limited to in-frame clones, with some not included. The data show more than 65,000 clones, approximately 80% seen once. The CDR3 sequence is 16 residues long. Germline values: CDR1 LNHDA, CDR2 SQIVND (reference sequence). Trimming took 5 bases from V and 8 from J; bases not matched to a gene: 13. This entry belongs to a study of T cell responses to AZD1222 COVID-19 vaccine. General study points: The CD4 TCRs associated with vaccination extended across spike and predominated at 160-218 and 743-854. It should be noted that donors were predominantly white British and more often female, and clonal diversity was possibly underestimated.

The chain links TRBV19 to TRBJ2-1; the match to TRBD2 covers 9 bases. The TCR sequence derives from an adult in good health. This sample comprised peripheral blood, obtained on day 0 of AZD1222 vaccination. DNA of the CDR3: TGTGCCAGTAGTTTGGGGACTAGCCGCTGGGCGGATGAGCAGTTCTTC. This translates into CASSLGTSRWADEQFF.